The 14 T cell receptor beta chains listed next were all sequenced from one sample in a study of control samples from healthy donors and cancer patients. TCRdb's copy holds only in-frame clones and misses some; the assay was immunoSEQ multiplex PCR. The table shows roughly 160,000 clones, with 70% to 90% occurring only once. Sequencing used blood. Receptor source: a woman younger than 45 in good health.

This clone was detected ten times or more. This chain connects TRBV20-1 to TRBJ1-2, with D unresolved. The CDR3 is 13 residues long. The germline V gene has CDR1 DFQATT and CDR2 SNEGSKA (reference sequence). Trimming took off 3 bases at V and 8 bases at J, with 16 bases between the two ends. CDR3 amino acids: CSASGLLEGGYTF. CDR3 DNA sequence: TGCAGTGCTAGTGGCCTCCTGGAGGGCGGCTACACCTTC.

The rearrangement links TRBV6-5 to TRBJ1-5, with unresolved D. The germline V and J ends were trimmed by 6 bases and 7 bases, with 13 bases remaining between them. The CDR3 spans 13 residues. In germline, CDR1 is MNHEY, CDR2 SVGAGI. CDR3 amino acids: CASSPGGSQPQHF. The CDR3 DNA sequence: TGTGCCAGCAGCCCCGGAGGGAGCCAGCCCCAGCATTTT.

J is TRBJ1-2 and V is TRBV28; perhaps TRBD1 as D (5 bases). The CDR3 loop spans 15 amino acids. The V end lost 6 bases, the J end lost 3 bases, and 17 bases lay between the germline ends. Germline V gene data show CDR1 as MDHEN and CDR2 as SYDVKM. CDR3 in amino acids: CASRQSPGGDYGYTF. As DNA, the CDR3 is TGTGCCAGCAGACAATCCCCCGGGGGGGACTATGGCTACACCTTC.

The CDR3 sequence: CASRQQGGNTIYF. The CDR3 coding sequence is TGTGCCAGCAGGCAACAGGGAGGGAACACCATATATTTT. The chain recombines TRBV2 with TRBJ1-3; possibly TRBD1 for D (6 bases). The ends were cut back, 6 bases at V and 7 bases at J, with 13 bases in the middle. The CDR3 is made up of 13 amino acids. The V gene's germline CDR1 is SNHLY and CDR2 FYNNEI.

This clone has a single count. The V call is TRBV18, the J call TRBJ2-7, with 8 bases that match TRBD2. There are 16 residues in the CDR3. Germline V gives CDR1 KGHSH, CDR2 LQKENI. V shed 3 bases and J 2 bases; nucleotides not matched to a gene: 9. As DNA, the CDR3 is TGTGCCAGCTCACCCTATACCCCGGGACTAGCCTACGAGCAGTACTTC. It translates to CASSPYTPGLAYEQYF.

This clone has only a few counts. The chain links TRBV19 to TRBJ1-5; tentative D call: TRBD1 (5 bases). The germline CDR1 and CDR2 sequences are LNHDA and SQIVND (reference sequence). The CDR3 has 15 amino acids. With 5 bases removed from V and 0 bases from J, the gap between germline ends came to 11 bases. The CDR3 region is CASSPGALSNQPQHF. CDR3 DNA: TGTGCCAGTAGTCCCGGGGCGCTTAGCAATCAGCCCCAGCATTTT.

With respect to this clone: The germline gene is not matched at one end of the junction; a read error may be the cause. The V gene is TRBV7-7, the J gene TRBJ2-1, with TRBD2 matching over 8 bases. The CDR3 is made up of 15 amino acids. Germline CDR1 is SSHAT and CDR2 is FNYEAQ (reference sequence). CDR3 in amino acids: CASSQGLAGRGEQFF. CDR3 nucleotides: TGTGCTAGCAGCCAGGGGTTAGCGGGACGGGGAGAGCAGTTCTTC.

This sequence joins TRBV11-2 and TRBJ2-7; TRBD1 agrees at 11 bases. CDR1 and CDR2 (germline): SGHAT, FQNNGV. This CDR3 has 16 residues. The ends lost 0 bases at V and 6 bases at J; junction bases unmatched: 7. The CDR3 nucleotides read TGTGCCAGCAGCTTAGAAGGAAGGACAGGGGGCGTCGAGCAGTACTTC. Amino acids: CASSLEGRTGGVEQYF.

Only one count was recorded for this clone. The chain employs TRBV20-1 and TRBJ1-2; TRBD1 agrees at 7 bases. The CDR3 consists of 11 residues. CDR1 DFQATT and CDR2 SNEGSKA come from the germline V gene (reference sequence). For the CDR3, the DNA is TGCAATACGGGACAGCCACCTGGCTACACCTTC. Its protein is CNTGQPPGYTF.

This clone was found once. This chain connects TRBV24-1 to TRBJ2-1, with 7 nucleotides matching TRBD1. The CDR3 loop spans 14 amino acids. Per the germline V gene, CDR1 is KGHDR and CDR2 is SFDVKD. V lost 5 bases to trimming and J lost 3 bases; unmatched junction nucleotides: 3. The CDR3 DNA follows: TGTGCCACCAGTGGACAGGGCGACTACAATGAGCAGTTCTTC. It encodes CATSGQGDYNEQFF.

This clone was recorded only once. V gene TRBV28 combines with J gene TRBJ1-5; D not certain. Deletions cut 1 base from V and 3 bases from J, with 10 bases between. The CDR3 covers 15 residues. Germline V gene data show CDR1 as MDHEN and CDR2 as SYDVKM. This chain's CDR3 is CASSLFSGDNQPQHF. The DNA of the CDR3 is TGTGCCAGCAGTTTATTTTCCGGGGACAATCAGCCCCAGCATTTT.

The J gene is TRBJ2-5, the V gene TRBV5-4, with 9 nucleotides matching TRBD2. V lost 4 bases, J lost 3 bases, and 10 bases stayed unmatched. Germline values: CDR1 SGHNT, CDR2 YYREEE (reference sequence). The CDR3 runs 16 residues. The CDR3 sequence: CASSTLAGATEETQYF. CDR3 coding DNA: TGTGCCAGCAGCACGTTAGCGGGGGCGACGGAAGAGACCCAGTACTTC.

The genes are TRBV28 and TRBJ1-1, with D possibly matching TRBD1 (5 bases). Germline loops: CDR1 MDHEN, CDR2 SYDVKM. The V and J ends lost 2 bases and 11 bases respectively, with 12 bases between them. The CDR3 runs to 12 residues. The DNA of the CDR3 is TGTGCCAGCAGTTTAAAGGGGCTTGTGGCTTTCTTT. It translates to CASSLKGLVAFF.

This clone was observed once. The chain joins TRBV5-1 to TRBJ2-5; D might be TRBD2 (5 bases). V shed 4 bases and J shed 0 bases, with 10 bases lying between them. CDR1 is SGHRS, CDR2 YFSETQ, per germline. The CDR3 is made up of 14 amino acids. The CDR3 loop reads CASSRGDYQETQYF. In DNA form, the CDR3 reads TGCGCCAGCAGCCGGGGAGACTACCAAGAGACCCAGTACTTC.